Described below is a single TCR beta chain sequence and its context. Measured with immunoSEQ multiplex PCR; TCRdb has only the in-frame clones, and not every one. The sample records 45,000 to 60,000 clones, 85% to 95% being singletons. These data are taken from a study of blood T cell repertoires in COVID-19. Germline loops: CDR1 LNHDA, CDR2 SQIVND (reference sequence). V lost 7 bases and J lost 0; bases outside the gene matches: 12. CDR3 length: 17 amino acids. The TCR comes from a man aged 50-59 years with acute or convalescent COVID-19. Sequenced material: peripheral blood. V is TRBV19 and J is TRBJ1-3, with TRBD1 matching 7 bases. CDR3 in amino acids: CASIRDSGVFSGNTIYF. CDR3 in DNA: TGTGCCAGTATTCGGGACAGCGGAGTCTTCTCTGGAAACACCATATATTTT. The whole variable domain, remainder taken from reference TRBV19 and TRBJ1-3, is DGGITQSPKYLFRKEGQNVTLSCEQNLNHDAMYWYRQDPGQGLRLIYYSQIVNDFQKGDIAEGYSVSREKKESFPLTVTSAQKNPTAFYLCASIRDSGVFSGNTIYFGEGSWLTVV.